This T cell receptor beta chain came from a study of shared clonotypes between healthy human individuals. Findings and caveats of the study: Relative to memory subsets, naive subsets generally showed larger estimated richness. Of the naive CD4 clonotypes, approximately 5% were shared across a handful of donors. It was anticipated that sequencing depth would influence how many clonotypes donors shared.

A remark on this clone: Its antigen is undetermined.

Germline V lookup: CDR1 MNHNS, CDR2 SASEGT. Trimming removed 2 bases from V and 7 bases from J, with 11 bases in between. This CDR3 has 13 residues. Some clones are missing from TCRdb's copy, which holds only in-frame ones; the method was immunoSEQ multiplex PCR. The table includes 2 million to 2.5 million clones, roughly 93% detected once. The donor cohort consisted entirely of Caucasian adults residing in Nashville, Tennessee. This rearrangement joins TRBV6-1 to TRBJ1-1, with D uncertain. The TCR was taken from a man aged 18 to 30 in good health. Some clones in this sample may be carry-over from other donors' samples. Sequencing was performed on naive CD4+ T cells from PBMCs. Subset defined: CD45RA+ positively selected. CDR3 DNA: TGTGCCAGCAGTGAACCTGTTGGGATTGAAGCTTTCTTT. Translation gives CASSEPVGIEAFF.